This T cell receptor beta chain was sequenced for a study of OX40 agonist ivuxolimab in advanced cancers. Study details: Participants averaged roughly 57 years of age (range roughly 23 to 90) and were 82.7% male. Overall study findings and caveats: Clonal expansion was among the lowest in partial responders at 0.1-3.0 mg/kg, especially CD8+.

The length of the CDR3 is 14 residues. V was trimmed by 4 bases and J by 4 bases, leaving 11 bases between them. Per the germline V gene, CDR1 is LGHNA and CDR2 is YSLEER. This clone appeared a few times. The antigen is undetermined. The protocol was immunoSEQ multiplex PCR, while the TCRdb copy is restricted to in-frame clones and leaves out a portion. This table has 70,000 or so clones, around 80% appearing once. The rearrangement uses TRBV4-3 and TRBJ2-1, with a possible D match to TRBD1 (5 bases). The sample here was CD4+ or CD8+ T cells sorted from blood, taken in a trial of the OX40 agonist ivuxolimab. The sequence came from an adult with an advanced solid tumor such as melanoma, head and neck, liver or kidney cancer. CDR3 residues: CASSLGALYNEQFF. DNA of the CDR3: TGCGCCAGCAGCCTTGGGGCCCTATACAATGAGCAGTTCTTC.